The rows below give T cell receptor beta chains drawn from one sample of a study of cytomegalovirus exposure and HLA in healthy donors. Only in-frame clones appear in the TCRdb table, and some are missing; sequencing was by immunoSEQ multiplex PCR. This sample yields 45,000 to 65,000 clones, of which roughly 70% are seen a single time; approximately 20% belongs to the top ten. The sample taken for sequencing was PBMCs. The receptors stem from a woman aged 50 to 65 in good health and CMV-seropositive. The CDR3 runs from the conserved cysteine through the conserved F or W. Rows give clone size only sometimes, using once, few, many, or a class for an expanded clone.

TRBJ1-1	TRBV7-3	once	CASSSTDVNTEAFF
TRBJ2-5	TRBV7-3	.	CASSLGDRVAPYQETQYF
TRBJ2-1	TRBV12-5	few	CASGLGQGTYNEQFF
TRBJ1-2	TRBV6-5	.	CASSSDRPYGYTF
TRBJ2-1	TRBV4-1	.	CASSLRWDNSYNEQFF
TRBJ2-2	TRBV19	.	CASRNGQGAVGELFF
TRBJ1-1	TRBV7-6	.	CASSSSGQGVFF
TRBJ2-1	TRBV27	.	CASRSGSLDEQFF
TRBJ2-7	TRBV15	once	CATSSKGWNEQYF
TRBJ1-5	TRBV18	.	CASSRRDTNQPQHF
TRBJ1-2	TRBV6-6	.	CASSPGYYGYTF
TRBJ2-3	TRBV19	.	CASSMGPSGGTDTQYF
TRBJ2-1	TRBV7-3	once	CASSPRSGTYNEQFF
TRBJ1-5	TRBV7-9	.	CASSSSLRGTHQPQHF
TRBJ1-2	TRBV28	.	CASRTGGNYGYTF
TRBJ1-6	TRBV9	.	CASSTSGGGPLHF
TRBJ2-7	TRBV4-1	.	CASSQEWVTGLYEQYF
TRBJ2-3	TRBV4-2	few	CASSHRESGDTQYF
TRBJ2-2	TRBV12-5	.	CASGRLAGDFTGELFF
TRBJ1-2	TRBV5-6	few	CASSPGVYGYTF
TRBJ2-5	TRBV7-9	.	CASSLVWPSGGETQYF
TRBJ2-7	TRBV4-3	.	CASSQERNSYYEQYF
TRBJ2-5	TRBV28	few	CASKSGGPLETQYF
TRBJ2-5	TRBV9	.	CASSQVEGGETQYF
TRBJ2-5	TRBV11-2	.	CASSSRTSGRETQYF
TRBJ2-1	TRBV4-3	.	CASSRDFYNEQFF
TRBJ2-1	TRBV7-9	.	CASSPSSSGVLDEQFF
TRBJ2-5	TRBV7-2	.	CASSFYATGDQETQYF
TRBJ2-2	TRBV29-1	.	CSAAGTPTGELFF
TRBJ1-2	TRBV6-1	many	CAGGAGLGYTF
TRBJ2-5	TRBV5-1	.	CASRTSGGSETQYF
TRBJ2-1	TRBV19	.	CASSPQTGEQFF
TRBJ2-1	TRBV5-4	.	CASSLAEREQFF
TRBJ1-5	TRBV7-9	.	CASSLRDTSPQPQHF